This is a list of T cell receptor beta chains from one sample in a study of CD8 T cells in ankylosing spondylitis. A single record per CDR3 protein comes from TCRdb applying MiXCR to the 5' RACE reads. The repertoire holds hundreds of thousands of distinct CDR3 sequences, 30% to 35% seen once, with 4% to 5% in the top ten. The sequencing input was blood, either unsorted or a sorted T cell fraction (not recorded which). These receptors came from a male donor with ankylosing spondylitis or in good health (not recorded which). CDR3s include the opening cysteine and the closing phenylalanine or tryptophan. The D gene is left open where the match is weak.

TRBJ2-2	TRBV9	-	CASSVRDSPRGGELFF
TRBJ2-7	TRBV7-3	-	CASSLTALGDGPYEQYF
TRBJ1-4	TRBV20-1	-	CSARDGSINEKLFF
TRBJ2-7	TRBV12-3/TRBV12-4	-	CASSLQSTYEQYF
TRBJ2-1	TRBV27	TRBD1	CASSLRTGRGEQFF
TRBJ1-2	TRBV20-1	TRBD1	CSAREGAGARYGYTF
TRBJ1-1	TRBV10-3	-	CAISESAANTEAFF
TRBJ2-2	TRBV12-3/TRBV12-4	-	CASSPGQRAGELFF
TRBJ1-1	TRBV12-3/TRBV12-4	-	CASSLVGGAEAFF
TRBJ2-7	TRBV11-2	-	CASSLVVGIYEQYF
TRBJ2-5	TRBV18	-	CASSPPSRRAETQYF
TRBJ2-3	TRBV24-1	TRBD1	CATSGRTGETVRGTQYF
TRBJ2-3	TRBV7-9	-	CASSSYWGSDTQYF